The 21 T cell receptor beta chains below were found in one sample sequenced in a study of blood T cell repertoires in COVID-19. Clones were read by immunoSEQ multiplex PCR, and TCRdb kept only the in-frame ones, dropping some. Of around 260,000 clones listed, approximately 90% were seen once; the top ten hold approximately 2%. The specimen sequenced was peripheral blood. These TCRs come from a woman aged 25 to 39 with COVID-19, enrolled during active disease.

This clone was picked up one time. The genes are TRBV7-7 and TRBJ2-1; a weak D match, TRBD1 (5 bases). Germline V lookup: CDR1 SSHAT, CDR2 FNYEAQ (reference sequence). Trimming took 1 base from V and 6 from J, leaving 10 bases between them. This CDR3 has 14 amino acids. The CDR3 DNA reads as TGTGCCAGCAGCTTAGACAGGTTAGGCAATGAGCAGTTCTTC. Its translation: CASSLDRLGNEQFF.

This chain joins TRBV25-1 and TRBJ2-5, with D perhaps matching TRBD2 (6 bases). The CDR3 totals 16 residues. From germline, CDR1 is MGHDK and CDR2 SYGVNS. The ends were cut back, 7 bases at V and 2 bases at J, with 20 bases in the middle. The CDR3 DNA follows: TGTGCCAGCACCTCACCCAGAGCGGGTAATCAAGAGACCCAGTACTTC. Its protein product is CASTSPRAGNQETQYF. Looking up the rest from reference TRBV25-1 and TRBJ2-5 gives the full variable domain: EADIYQTPRYLVIGTGKKITLECSQTMGHDKMYWYQQDPGMELHLIHYSYGVNSTEKGDLSSESTVSRIRTEHFPLTLESARPSHTSQYLCASTSPRAGNQETQYFGPGTRLLVL.

The chain has TRBV4-2 and TRBJ1-3, with D perhaps matching TRBD1 (5 bases). CDR1 is LGHNA and CDR2 is YNFKEQ in the germline V gene. The V and J ends lost 0 bases and 0 bases respectively, with 12 bases between them. The CDR3 loop spans 17 amino acids. This CDR3 reads CASSQELTGLSGNTIYF. The CDR3 nucleotides are TGTGCCAGCAGCCAAGAACTAACAGGCCTCTCTGGAAACACCATATATTTT.

V and J are TRBV2 and TRBJ2-1; the match to TRBD2 covers 7 bases. J gave up 3 bases and V 8 bases, and 1 base lay outside the gene matches. This CDR3 region has 12 residues. Looked up from germline, CDR1 is SNHLY and CDR2 is FYNNEI. The CDR3 DNA is TGTGCCAGCCGGGGGGACTACAATGAGCAGTTCTTC. Protein: CASRGDYNEQFF.

The genes are TRBV7-9 and TRBJ1-6; TRBD1 matches at 7 bases. Germline lookup yields CDR1 SEHNR and CDR2 FQNEAQ (reference sequence). The CDR3 extends over 15 amino acids. The V gene end was trimmed by 1 base and the J gene end by 5 bases; junction bases not matched to a gene: 2. CDR3 bases: TGTGCCAGCAGCTTAGAGGGGACAGATAATTCACCCCTCCACTTT. This translates into CASSLEGTDNSPLHF.

This chain links TRBV19 with TRBJ1-4, with D perhaps TRBD1 (5 bases). The germline V gene has CDR1 LNHDA and CDR2 SQIVND (reference sequence). The CDR3 has 15 amino acids. V was shortened by 3 bases and J by 0 bases, with 8 bases between the two germline ends. DNA for the CDR3: TGTGCCAGTAGTATGGTCAGGGCAACTAATGAAAAACTGTTTTTT. Translation: CASSMVRATNEKLFF.

The V gene is TRBV19, the J gene TRBJ2-1, with D tentatively TRBD2 (7 bases). Germline V gene lookup returns CDR1 LNHDA and CDR2 SQIVND (reference sequence). The CDR3 contains 17 residues. V gave up 2 bases and J gave up 4 bases, with 18 bases separating them. The CDR3 coding sequence is TGTGCCAGTAGTATATTGGGGGCGGGAGCGGCGTACAATGAGCAGTTCTTC. Its protein is CASSILGAGAAYNEQFF.

The sample holds a few counts of this clone. The rearrangement joins TRBV7-2 to TRBJ1-2; D is unclear. The ends were cut back, 2 bases at V and 6 bases at J, with 13 bases in the middle. The germline gives CDR1 SGHTA, CDR2 FQGNSA. The CDR3 consists of 14 residues. DNA of the CDR3: TGTGCCAGCAGCTTATCTGGGTCGGAGGATGGCTACACCTTC. It translates to CASSLSGSEDGYTF.

This chain links TRBV3-1 (or the pseudogene TRBV3-2) with TRBJ1-5, with D possibly TRBD1 on 5 matching bases. Germline-derived CDR1 and CDR2 are LGHDT and YNNKEL (reference sequence). Trimming took off 3 bases at V and 8 bases at J, with 14 bases between the two ends. The CDR3 is made up of 14 amino acids. This CDR3 is CASSQGTGREPQHF. DNA for the CDR3: TGTGCCAGCAGCCAGGGGACTGGCAGAGAGCCCCAGCATTTT.

In this sample, this clone turned up a few times. The V and J genes are TRBV3-1 (or the pseudogene TRBV3-2) and TRBJ1-5, with TRBD1 as a possible D gene (6 bases). Germline CDR1 is LGHDT and CDR2 is YNNKEL (reference sequence). The CDR3 is 22 residues long. V lost 0 bases and J lost 0, with 27 bases in between. CDR3 nucleotides: TGTGCCAGCAGCCAAGAAGAAGTAAAGTACTGGGACACCCCCGTTAGCAATCAGCCCCAGCATTTT. Translation gives CASSQEEVKYWDTPVSNQPQHF.

The CDR3 DNA reads as TGTGCCAGCAGTGGTCCAGGGGGCACCAACACTGAAGCTTTCTTT. This codes for CASSGPGGTNTEAFF. The chain carries TRBV25-1 and TRBJ1-1, with 8 bases that match TRBD1. CDR3 length: 15 residues. The junction had 6 bases not matched to a gene; V was cut back by 4 bases and J by 2 bases. Germline V gene sequence: CDR1 MGHDK, CDR2 SYGVNS.

This clone was counted only a few times. The chain combines TRBV3-1 (or the pseudogene TRBV3-2) with TRBJ2-7; the match to TRBD2 covers 9 bases. This CDR3 contains 16 residues. After removal of 0 bases from V and 6 bases from J, the junction contained 9 bases not matched to a gene. The germline gives CDR1 LGHDT, CDR2 YNNKEL (reference sequence). The CDR3: CASSQDWREGPLEQYF. CDR3 nucleotide sequence: TGTGCCAGCAGCCAAGATTGGCGGGAGGGCCCCCTCGAGCAGTACTTC.

This CDR3 is CASSDQGQSSSYNSPLHF. The CDR3 coding sequence is TGCGCCAGCAGCGACCAGGGACAGTCCAGCTCCTATAATTCACCCCTCCACTTT. V and J are TRBV5-1 and TRBJ1-6; 7 bases fit TRBD1. The CDR3 has 18 amino acids. The V segment lost 4 bases and the J segment 0 bases; nucleotides outside the gene matches: 10. Looked up from germline, CDR1 is SGHRS and CDR2 is YFSETQ. Looking up the rest from reference TRBV5-1 and TRBJ1-6 gives the full variable domain: KAGVTQTPRYLIKTRGQQVTLSCSPISGHRSVSWYQQTPGQGLQFLFEYFSETQRNKGNFPGRFSGRQFSNSRSEMNVSTLELGDSALYLCASSDQGQSSSYNSPLHFGNGTRLTVT.

The chain links TRBV2 to TRBJ2-5; the D gene is possibly TRBD1 (5 bases). Trimming cost V 7 bases and J 4 bases, with 13 bases left between them. Germline CDR1 reads SNHLY; CDR2 reads FYNNEI. There are 13 residues in the CDR3. As DNA, the CDR3 is TGTGCCAGCAACGCCAGGGATGGAGAGACCCAGTACTTC. It translates to CASNARDGETQYF.

The chain uses TRBV29-1 and TRBJ1-1, with 8 bases identical to TRBD1. This CDR3 has 14 residues. The germline V gene has CDR1 SQVTM and CDR2 ANQGSEA. The ends lost 7 bases at V and 0 bases at J; junction bases unmatched: 7. The CDR3, as DNA: TGCAGCGCAGTCAGGACAGGGATGAACACTGAAGCTTTCTTT. The encoded protein is CSAVRTGMNTEAFF.

V and J are TRBV28 and TRBJ2-3; maybe TRBD2 (6 bases). The ends were cut back, 5 bases at V and 9 bases at J, with 12 bases in the middle. In germline, CDR1 is MDHEN, CDR2 SYDVKM. The CDR3 consists of 12 residues. The CDR3 is CASSTTRITQYF. In nucleotides, the CDR3 is TGTGCCAGCAGTACGACTAGGATAACGCAGTATTTT.

The chain joins TRBV6-6 to TRBJ2-7; D might be TRBD1 (6 bases). Trimming pared 4 bases from V and 6 bases from J, leaving 16 bases between. Looked up from germline, CDR1 is MNHNY and CDR2 is SVGAGI (reference sequence). The CDR3 is 14 residues long. The CDR3 here is CASSFGQRVAEQYF. For the CDR3, the DNA is TGTGCCAGCAGTTTCGGACAGAGAGTTGCCGAGCAGTACTTC.

This clone was counted once. V is TRBV7-9 and J is TRBJ2-7; possible D gene TRBD1, 5 bases. The germline V gene encodes CDR1 SEHNR and CDR2 FQNEAQ (reference sequence). The CDR3 is 15 residues long. Trimming removed 4 bases from V and 2 bases from J, with 15 bases in between. CDR3 loop: CASSSTDSTPYEQYF. The CDR3 nucleotides are TGTGCCAGCAGCTCGACAGATAGTACCCCCTACGAGCAGTACTTC.

This clone was counted a single time. V is TRBV18 and J is TRBJ2-3, with 11 bases lining up with TRBD2. Germline CDR1 KGHSH, CDR2 LQKENI. There are 16 residues in the CDR3. The trim removed 6 bases at V and 4 bases at J, leaving 9 bases unmatched. The CDR3 DNA reads as TGTGCCAGCTCGCAATTAGCGGGAGGGGCCTCAGATACGCAGTATTTT. Its translation: CASSQLAGGASDTQYF.

V usage is TRBV5-6 and J usage is TRBJ2-7, with 10 nucleotides matching TRBD1. The CDR3 has 17 residues. Germline CDR1 reads SGHDT; CDR2 reads YYEEEE. V shed 0 bases and J 2 bases; nucleotides not matched to a gene: 8. CDR3 loop: CASSLGEVGQGAYEQYF. CDR3 in DNA: TGTGCCAGCAGCTTGGGTGAGGTTGGACAGGGGGCCTACGAGCAGTACTTC.

The chain combines TRBV7-9 with TRBJ1-4; 7 bases fit TRBD1. V lost 5 bases, J lost 6 bases, and 9 bases stayed unmatched. Germline V gene lookup returns CDR1 SEHNR and CDR2 FQNEAQ (reference sequence). This CDR3 spans 15 amino acids. CDR3 in DNA: TGTGCCAGCAGCACGCGACAGGGTTGGGATGAAAAACTGTTTTTT. Protein sequence: CASSTRQGWDEKLFF.